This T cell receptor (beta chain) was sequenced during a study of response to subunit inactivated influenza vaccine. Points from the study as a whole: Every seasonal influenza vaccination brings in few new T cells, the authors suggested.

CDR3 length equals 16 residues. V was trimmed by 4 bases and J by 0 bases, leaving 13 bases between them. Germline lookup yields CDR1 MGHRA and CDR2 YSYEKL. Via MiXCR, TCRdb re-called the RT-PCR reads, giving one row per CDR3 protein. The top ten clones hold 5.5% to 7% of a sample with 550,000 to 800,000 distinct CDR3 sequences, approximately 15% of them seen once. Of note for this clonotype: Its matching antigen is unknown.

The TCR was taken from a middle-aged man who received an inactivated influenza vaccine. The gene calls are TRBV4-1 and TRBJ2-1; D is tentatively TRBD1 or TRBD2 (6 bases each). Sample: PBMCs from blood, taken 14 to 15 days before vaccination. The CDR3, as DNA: TGCGCCAGCAGCCTTAGGGGGGCCAACTCCTACAATGAGCAGTTCTTC. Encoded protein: CASSLRGANSYNEQFF.